Shown below are 21 T cell receptor beta chains from a single sample sequenced in a study of shared T cell receptors in the human thymus. Here immunoSEQ multiplex PCR was the method, and the copy in TCRdb shows in-frame clones only, minus some. The sample consists of about 500,000 clones, 75% to 85% of them appearing once. This sample also appeared in a second study, on human thymus T cells.

The material sequenced was thymocytes. The source is a boy under three years old with a congenital heart defect.

CDR3 sequence: CASNLACEDNEQFF. The CDR3, as DNA: TGTGCCAGCAACCTTGCGTGCGAGGACAATGAGCAGTTCTTC. This chain uses TRBV11-2 with TRBJ2-1, with D unclear. From germline, CDR1 is SGHAT and CDR2 FQNNGV. CDR3 length: 14 amino acids. Trimming shortened V by 7 bases and J by 5 bases, and 15 bases separated the two germline ends.

The chain employs TRBV6-4 and TRBJ2-3, with 9 bases lining up with TRBD2. With 6 bases clipped from V and 2 bases from J, the junction kept 15 bases outside the gene matches. Looked up from germline, CDR1 is MRHNA and CDR2 is SNTAGT. The CDR3 is 18 amino acids. CDR3 DNA sequence: TGTGCCAGCAGCCCGGGGGCTAGCGGGATGGATATCACAGATACGCAGTATTTT. Amino acids: CASSPGASGMDITDTQYF.

This chain connects TRBV10-3 to TRBJ2-7, with a weak D call TRBD2 (6 bases). Per germline, CDR1 ENHRY and CDR2 SYGVKD. The CDR3 spans 14 residues. Trimming cost V 6 bases and J 3 bases, with 15 bases left between them. CDR3 DNA sequence: TGTGCCATCAGCGGGAGCGGGCCTAACTACGAGCAGTACTTC. Translated: CAISGSGPNYEQYF.

In regard to this clone: At one end, the junction sequence differs from germline, possibly due to a read error. The chain recombines TRBV2 with TRBJ2-7, with 7 bases aligning to TRBD1. The germline gives CDR1 SNHLY, CDR2 FYNNEI. The CDR3 runs 16 residues. CDR3 DNA sequence: TGTGCCAGCAGTGAAGATGAAGGGGGCTTCTCCTACGAGCAGCACTTC. Protein product: CASSEDEGGFSYEQHF. Full variable domain (remainder filled in from reference TRBV2 and TRBJ2-7): EPEVTQTPSHQVTQMGQEVILRCVPISNHLYFYWYRQILGQKVEFLVSFYNNEISEKSEIFDDQFSVERPDGSNFTLKIRSTKLEDSAMYFCASSEDEGGFSYEQHFGPGTRLTVT.

The genes are TRBV6-5 and TRBJ2-5; 7 nucleotides align to TRBD1. Germline V gene data show CDR1 as MNHEY and CDR2 as SVGAGI. The length of the CDR3 is 13 residues. V lost 5 bases to trimming and J lost 5 bases; unmatched junction nucleotides: 5. The CDR3 bases are TGTGCCAGCAGTACAGGACAGGAGGAGACCCAGTACTTC. It translates to CASSTGQEETQYF.

The chain has TRBV5-6 and TRBJ2-7; TRBD1 aligns across 10 bases. The junction had 13 bases not matched to a gene; V was cut back by 5 bases and J by 5 bases. The CDR3 sequence is 16 residues long. Germline V gene sequence: CDR1 SGHDT, CDR2 YYEEEE. CDR3 in amino acids: CASSSILRDRGHEQYF. CDR3 nucleotides: TGTGCCAGCAGTTCCATCCTCCGGGACAGGGGACACGAGCAGTACTTC.

This clone was seen only a few times. This sequence joins TRBV25-1 and TRBJ2-7; perhaps TRBD2 as D (6 bases). The CDR3 contains 13 residues. V dropped 3 bases and J dropped 3 bases, with 9 bases sitting between them. Germline-derived CDR1 and CDR2 are MGHDK and SYGVNS. DNA of the CDR3: TGTGCCAGCAGTGACCGACTAGACTACGAGCAGTACTTC. Translation gives CASSDRLDYEQYF.

The J gene is TRBJ2-2, the V gene TRBV4-3; possible D gene TRBD2, 5 bases. V was clipped by 0 bases and J by 4 bases, with 12 bases between them. There are 16 residues in the CDR3. CDR1 is LGHNA, CDR2 YSLEER, per germline. CDR3 residues: CASSQDTGILTGELFF. The CDR3 nucleotides read TGCGCCAGCAGCCAAGATACCGGGATCCTCACCGGGGAGCTGTTTTTT.

This chain connects TRBV7-8 to TRBJ2-4, with TRBD2 matching over 13 bases. CDR1 is SGHVS, CDR2 FQNEAQ, per germline. The junction had 4 bases not matched to a gene; V was cut back by 2 bases and J by 0 bases. This CDR3 has 18 amino acids. DNA of the CDR3: TGTGCCAGCAGCTTAAGGGGACTAGCGGGATTAGCCAAAAACATTCAGTACTTC. Amino acids: CASSLRGLAGLAKNIQYF.

Only a few counts were recorded for this clone. J is TRBJ2-7 and V is TRBV4-3; D unclear. Germline CDR1 and CDR2: LGHNA and YSLEER. The CDR3 spans 21 residues. V lost 0 bases, J lost 6 bases, and 33 bases lay in between. The CDR3 spells CASSQDKYIRYGDGYRSEQYF. CDR3 nucleotide sequence: TGCGCCAGCAGCCAAGATAAGTATATCCGATATGGAGACGGGTATCGGTCCGAGCAGTACTTC.

This clone was detected a few times. The chain links TRBV28 to TRBJ1-1, with D possibly TRBD1 on 5 matching bases. Germline V gives CDR1 MDHEN, CDR2 SYDVKM. Trimming shortened V by 2 bases and J by 0 bases, and 19 bases separated the two germline ends. This CDR3 is built from 18 residues. The DNA of the CDR3 is TGTGCCAGCAGTTTAAGGTTTGCAGGGCCGCGCGTGAACACTGAAGCTTTCTTT. Amino acid sequence: CASSLRFAGPRVNTEAFF.

This clone was picked up one time. The J gene is TRBJ1-5, the V gene TRBV5-5; a possible D gene is TRBD1 (6 bases). Trimming stripped 7 bases from V and 3 bases from J, with 14 bases between. The germline V gene encodes CDR1 SGHKS and CDR2 YYEKEE (reference sequence). This CDR3 spans 14 amino acids. The CDR3 sequence is CASRTRDTNQPQHF. The CDR3 DNA is TGTGCCAGCCGAACCAGGGACACCAATCAGCCCCAGCATTTT. Combining the CDR3 with reference TRBV5-5 and TRBJ1-5 gives the whole variable domain DAGVTQSPTHLIKTRGQQVTLRCSPISGHKSVSWYQQVLGQGPQFIFQYYEKEERGRGNFPDRFSARQFPNYSSELNVNALLLGDSALYLCASRTRDTNQPQHFGDGTRLSIL.

This chain uses TRBV2 with TRBJ2-4; possible D gene TRBD1, 6 bases. The V and J ends lost 4 bases and 1 base respectively, with 17 bases between them. This CDR3 has 17 residues. The germline CDR1 and CDR2 sequences are SNHLY and FYNNEI. The CDR3 nucleotides are TGTGCCAGCAGTGTTCTCCCGGGGCAGGGGGCCAAAAACATTCAGTACTTC. Protein product: CASSVLPGQGAKNIQYF.

The V call is TRBV25-1, the J call TRBJ2-3; 7 bases are shared with TRBD1. V dropped 2 bases and J dropped 4; count of bases not matched to a gene: 15. The CDR3 consists of 18 residues. The germline gives CDR1 MGHDK, CDR2 SYGVNS. The CDR3 DNA sequence: TGTGCCAGCAGTGAAGAAGGGGGCATCCTGTCTCAGGCAGATACGCAGTATTTT. Residues: CASSEEGGILSQADTQYF.

The rearrangement uses TRBV7-9 and TRBJ2-7; 7 bases line up with TRBD1. Trimming at V came to 1 base and at J to 1 base, leaving 10 bases not matched to a gene. CDR1 and CDR2 (germline): SEHNR, FQNEAQ (reference sequence). CDR3 length equals 17 residues. The CDR3 DNA sequence: TGTGCCAGCAGCTTAGGAGAGGGGACAGAGGCTTCCTACGAGCAGTACTTC. This sequence encodes CASSLGEGTEASYEQYF.

This clone was observed a single time. The rearrangement joins TRBV10-1 to TRBJ2-7; TRBD1 might be the D (5 bases). Trimming removed 10 bases from V and 2 bases from J, with 18 bases in between. The CDR3 has 14 residues. Germline assignment: CDR1 WNHNN and CDR2 SYGVQD (reference sequence). The CDR3 sequence: CAILPLIGAYEQYF. As DNA, the CDR3 is TGCGCCATTCTCCCCCTCATAGGGGCCTACGAGCAGTACTTC.

The chain couples TRBV7-9 to TRBJ1-2; D possibly corresponds to TRBD1 (5 bases). CDR3 length: 14 residues. Germline-derived CDR1 and CDR2 are SEHNR and FQNEAQ (reference sequence). Deletions cut 4 bases from V and 3 bases from J, with 12 bases between. CDR3 region: CASSWASRDYGYTF. The DNA for the CDR3 is TGTGCCAGCAGCTGGGCCAGCAGGGACTATGGCTACACCTTC.

V gene TRBV7-2 combines with J gene TRBJ2-7; a weak D match, TRBD1 (5 bases). Germline V gene data show CDR1 as SGHTA and CDR2 as FQGNSA. The CDR3 sequence is 12 residues long. Between the trimmed V and J ends, which lost 2 bases and 7 bases, there was a span of 9 bases. The CDR3 nucleotides are TGTGCCAGCAGCTTAAGGGGTGGGGAGCAGTACTTC. It codes for CASSLRGGEQYF.

This clone was seen only once. This rearrangement joins TRBV11-2 to TRBJ2-4; TRBD2 matches 9 bases. This CDR3 region has 15 residues. J lost 10 bases, V lost 0 bases, and 7 bases had no gene match. CDR1 and CDR2 (germline): SGHAT, FQNNGV. The CDR3 region has the DNA TGTGCCAGCAGCTTAGAGCTAGCGGGACCCAAGATTCAGTACTTC. It specifies CASSLELAGPKIQYF.

The V gene is TRBV18, the J gene TRBJ2-7, with D tentatively TRBD1 (6 bases). This CDR3 has 18 amino acids. Trimming removed 1 base from V and 3 bases from J, with 22 bases in between. Germline loops: CDR1 KGHSH, CDR2 LQKENI. The CDR3 coding sequence is TGTGCCAGCTCACCACGAGGATCGGGACAAGGGGTCCACTACGAGCAGTACTTC. This encodes CASSPRGSGQGVHYEQYF.

The chain couples TRBV28 to TRBJ2-1, with 9 bases that match TRBD2. Germline V lookup: CDR1 MDHEN, CDR2 SYDVKM. The V gene end was trimmed by 11 bases and the J gene end by 7 bases; junction bases not matched to a gene: 9. The CDR3 is 13 amino acids. In nucleotides, the CDR3 is TGTGCCCTGGGCGGGGGGGGCAAGAATGAGCAGTTCTTC. Translation gives CALGGGGKNEQFF.